A selection of T cell receptor beta chains follows, all from one sample in a study of T cell responses to AZD1222 COVID-19 vaccine. Here immunoSEQ multiplex PCR was the method, and the copy in TCRdb shows in-frame clones only, minus some. Among about 130,000 clones listed, roughly 91% were seen once. The sequencing used peripheral blood, collected 28 days after the second AZD1222 dose. Receptor source: an adult who received the AZD1222 COVID-19 vaccine. Each CDR3 is given without its conserved first and last residue. Each record gives: V gene, CDR3 protein.

>TRBV12-3/TRBV12-4
ASYTRDNYGYT
>TRBV4-3
ASSQDRWPTRELF
>TRBV3-1/TRBV3-2
ASSQVYQESSPEAF
>TRBV4-1
ASSGQSTVNEKLF
>TRBV28
ASSLRGRMNTEAF
>TRBV19
ASSNTDLNEKLF
>TRBV10-3
AISPGTGVNSPLH
>TRBV19
ASSMTGSSTDTQY
>TRBV3-1/TRBV3-2
ASSQDGQVATGELF
>TRBV27
ATKRGRAASGTDTQY